What follows are 9 T cell receptor beta chains derived from one specimen sequenced in a study of blood T cell repertoires in COVID-19. Using immunoSEQ multiplex PCR, the repertoire was profiled, and TCRdb retains in-frame clones only, with some absent. The sample holds over 250,000 clones; 86% are singletons and the top ten take under 3%. The source material was PBMCs or T cells enriched from blood (not recorded which). The receptors shown here come from a woman between 18 and 29 years old who had recovered from COVID-19.

The chain joins TRBV9 to TRBJ2-3, with 9 bases matching TRBD2. V dropped 0 bases and J dropped 3; count of bases not matched to a gene: 5. The CDR3 length is 16 residues. Germline V gene data show CDR1 as SGDLS and CDR2 as YYNGEE. The CDR3 loop reads CASSVAAGGFTDTQYF. The DNA for the CDR3 is TGTGCCAGCAGCGTAGCTGCGGGGGGGTTTACAGATACGCAGTATTTT.

This chain links TRBV5-1 with TRBJ2-3; D is uncertain. This CDR3 is built from 15 residues. V lost 2 bases, J lost 4 bases, and 14 bases lay in between. The germline CDR1 and CDR2 sequences are SGHRS and YFSETQ. CDR3 nucleotides: TGCGCCAGCAGCTTTGGGTTGGGCCAGGCAGATACGCAGTATTTT. Protein sequence: CASSFGLGQADTQYF.

This chain joins TRBV27 and TRBJ2-6; D is possibly TRBD1 (6 bases). Germline V gene data show CDR1 as MNHEY and CDR2 as SMNVEV (reference sequence). The V and J ends lost 2 bases and 2 bases respectively, with 19 bases between them. This CDR3 spans 19 amino acids. The CDR3 bases are TGTGCCAGCAGTTTAATGGGGCCGGTGTGGACAGCTGGGGCCAACGTCCTGACTTTC. It translates to CASSLMGPVWTAGANVLTF.

V and J are TRBV19 and TRBJ1-1; 7 bases are shared with TRBD1. Per the germline V gene, CDR1 is LNHDA and CDR2 is SQIVND (reference sequence). V gave up 4 bases and J gave up 5 bases; unmatched junction bases: 7. The CDR3 length is 14 residues. CDR3 coding DNA: TGTGCCAGTAGTAACAGGGGCAGGGGAACTGAAGCTTTCTTT. Translation gives CASSNRGRGTEAFF.

This chain joins TRBV15 and TRBJ1-1; possibly TRBD1 for D (5 bases). The CDR3 runs 16 residues. With 1 base removed from V and 5 bases from J, the gap between germline ends came to 17 bases. Per germline, CDR1 LNHNV and CDR2 YYDKDF (reference sequence). The CDR3 is CATSRVGAGRLTEAFF. The CDR3 bases are TGTGCCACCAGCAGAGTTGGGGCGGGGCGCCTTACTGAAGCTTTCTTT.

Only a few counts were recorded for this clone. This chain links TRBV30 with TRBJ1-1, with TRBD1 as a possible D gene (6 bases). The CDR3 is 14 residues long. The germline V gene encodes CDR1 GTSNPN and CDR2 SVGIG (reference sequence). Trimming left V 2 bases short and J 2 bases short, with 12 bases between. The CDR3 region is CAWSPGTLNTEAFF. For the CDR3, the DNA is TGTGCCTGGAGTCCCGGGACACTTAACACTGAAGCTTTCTTT.

About this clone: At one boundary the junction diverges from the germline segment, which might be a read error. The chain recombines TRBV2 with TRBJ2-7; possibly TRBD2 for D (6 bases). Germline V gene sequence: CDR1 SNHLY, CDR2 FYNNEI. The CDR3 runs 12 residues. The CDR3 nucleotides are TGTGCCAGCAGTGTATCGGACTACGGGCAGTACTTC. This encodes CASSVSDYGQYF.

The V call is TRBV3-1 (or the pseudogene TRBV3-2), the J call TRBJ1-4; D ambiguous. Germline CDR1 and CDR2: LGHDT and YNNKEL (reference sequence). The length of the CDR3 is 15 residues. Trimming cost V 0 bases and J 8 bases, with 13 bases left between them. The DNA for the CDR3 is TGTGCCAGCAGCCAAGATCGGTGGTACCTGGAAAAACTGTTTTTT. It yields the protein CASSQDRWYLEKLFF.

For the CDR3, the DNA is TGTGCCACCAGCCGAGTTACTGTTGCTGAAGCTTTCTTT. It specifies CATSRVTVAEAFF. V gene TRBV15 combines with J gene TRBJ1-1; D gene ambiguous. The CDR3 contains 13 residues. CDR1 is LNHNV and CDR2 is YYDKDF in the germline V gene (reference sequence). The germline V and J ends were trimmed by 5 bases and 6 bases, with 13 bases remaining between them.